The 27 T cell receptor beta chains reported below all come from one sample, sequenced in a study of patients and donors after allogeneic stem cell transplantation. MiXCR was run by TCRdb on the RT-PCR reads, yielding one entry per CDR3 protein. The sample comprises about a million distinct CDR3 sequences, over 15% of which are singletons, and 6% rests with the top ten. Material: blood, either unsorted or a sorted T cell fraction (not recorded which). Receptors originate from a human donor who was either an allogeneic HSCT recipient or a stem cell or donor lymphocyte infusion donor (not recorded which). It is not recorded whose cells these are; they may come from a transplant donor.

This clonotype was detected only once. The chain carries TRBV5-1 and TRBJ2-6, with D uncertain. From germline, CDR1 is SGHRS and CDR2 YFSETQ. Trimming left V 7 bases short and J 5 bases short, with 10 bases between. CDR3 length equals 13 residues. In DNA, the CDR3 is TGCGCCAGCGGTAATTCTAGGGCCAACGTCCTGACTTTC. Translating gives CASGNSRANVLTF. Combining the CDR3 with reference TRBV5-1 and TRBJ2-6 gives the whole variable domain KAGVTQTPRYLIKTRGQQVTLSCSPISGHRSVSWYQQTPGQGLQFLFEYFSETQRNKGNFPGRFSGRQFSNSRSEMNVSTLELGDSALYLCASGNSRANVLTFGAGSRLTVL.

V is TRBV20-1 and J is TRBJ1-6; D is possibly TRBD1 (5 bases). V was trimmed by 3 bases and J by 0 bases, leaving 12 bases between them. CDR3 length: 16 amino acids. Germline CDR1 is DFQATT and CDR2 is SNEGSKA (reference sequence). CDR3 in DNA: TGCAGTGCTAGTCCGGGACGGAGCTCCTATAATTCACCCCTCCACTTT. This encodes CSASPGRSSYNSPLHF.

V gene TRBV2 combines with J gene TRBJ2-7, with no clear D. The germline V and J ends were trimmed by 1 base and 3 bases, with 7 bases remaining between them. This CDR3 comprises 13 residues. Germline V gene sequence: CDR1 SNHLY, CDR2 FYNNEI. The CDR3 DNA follows: TGTGCCAGCAGTGAAGGCTGGGTCTACGAGCAGTACTTC. This sequence encodes CASSEGWVYEQYF. Together with reference TRBV2 and TRBJ2-7, the CDR3 gives the full variable domain: EPEVTQTPSHQVTQMGQEVILRCVPISNHLYFYWYRQILGQKVEFLVSFYNNEISEKSEIFDDQFSVERPDGSNFTLKIRSTKLEDSAMYFCASSEGWVYEQYFGPGTRLTVT.

This clonotype was observed at least ten times. This chain joins TRBV12-3 or TRBV12-4 and TRBJ2-7; D unclear. V was pared by 6 bases and J by 3 bases, with 9 bases between. The CDR3 has 12 amino acids. The CDR3 DNA sequence: TGTGCCAGCAGCCCCAGTAACTACGAGCAGTACTTC. Translated: CASSPSNYEQYF.

The CDR3 spells CASSFYDRAGEQFF. CDR3 bases: TGTGCCAGCAGCTTTTACGACAGGGCGGGTGAGCAGTTCTTC. The chain uses TRBV7-2 and TRBJ2-1, with 7 positions matching TRBD1. Germline CDR1 reads SGHTA; CDR2 reads FQGNSA. This CDR3 region has 14 residues. Losses at the gene ends were 3 bases for V and 9 bases for J; bases not matched to a gene: 8.

The chain couples TRBV29-1 to TRBJ1-2; D is perhaps TRBD1 (5 bases). Trimming shortened V by 3 bases and J by 3 bases, and 8 bases separated the two germline ends. CDR3 size: 12 residues. Germline CDR1 is SQVTM and CDR2 is ANQGSEA. In DNA, the CDR3 is TGCAGCGTTGAGGGGCCGGACTATGGCTACACCTTC. This encodes CSVEGPDYGYTF.

The J gene is TRBJ1-4, the V gene TRBV12-3 or TRBV12-4; D remains ambiguous. The CDR3 runs 14 residues. V was cut by 5 bases and J by 5 bases, with 12 bases left in between. The CDR3 nucleotides read TGTGCCAGCAGTGCATATAGGAGCAATGAAAAACTGTTTTTT. Translating it yields CASSAYRSNEKLFF.

The chain employs TRBV5-1 and TRBJ1-1; possibly TRBD1 for D (5 bases). Germline CDR1 reads SGHRS; CDR2 reads YFSETQ. V was clipped by 4 bases and J by 5 bases, with 12 bases between them. The CDR3 sequence is 13 residues long. CDR3 in DNA: TGCGCCAGCAGCCTATCAGGGTGGACTGAAGCTTTCTTT. Translated, it gives CASSLSGWTEAFF. Variable domain in full (rest from reference TRBV5-1 and TRBJ1-1): KAGVTQTPRYLIKTRGQQVTLSCSPISGHRSVSWYQQTPGQGLQFLFEYFSETQRNKGNFPGRFSGRQFSNSRSEMNVSTLELGDSALYLCASSLSGWTEAFFGQGTRLTVV.

The genes are TRBV6-1 and TRBJ2-3; maybe TRBD2 (5 bases). Germline-derived CDR1 and CDR2 are MNHNS and SASEGT. V was clipped by 7 bases and J by 5 bases, with 16 bases between them. This CDR3 is 14 amino acids long. The CDR3 sequence: CASTSGALGDTQYF. CDR3 in DNA: TGTGCCAGCACCAGCGGTGCCCTTGGAGATACGCAGTATTTT.

The gene calls are TRBV12-3 or TRBV12-4 and TRBJ1-4; 7 positions agree with TRBD1. V shed 6 bases, J shed 4 bases, and the junction held 5 bases outside the gene matches. The CDR3 contains 14 residues. The CDR3 nucleotides read TGTGCCAGCAGACGGGACAGCGATAATGAAAAACTGTTTTTT. Encoded protein: CASRRDSDNEKLFF.

The chain joins TRBV27 to TRBJ2-4; 10 bases agree with TRBD1. Germline CDR1 and CDR2: MNHEY and SMNVEV (reference sequence). The CDR3 spans 16 residues. With 4 bases clipped from V and 1 base from J, the junction kept 4 bases outside the gene matches. The DNA of the CDR3 is TGTGCCAGCAGTTCTGGGACAGGGGTGGCCAAAAACATTCAGTACTTC. It translates to CASSSGTGVAKNIQYF.

This clonotype came up a few times. The rearrangement uses TRBV12-3 or TRBV12-4 and TRBJ1-2; 7 nucleotides line up with TRBD1. CDR3 length: 16 residues. The junction had 8 bases not matched to a gene; V was cut back by 2 bases and J by 2 bases. CDR3 nucleotide sequence: TGTGCCAGCAGTTTACGGACAGGTCCCTCCAACTATGGCTACACCTTC. It codes for CASSLRTGPSNYGYTF.

This clonotype has ten or more counts. The chain couples TRBV29-1 to TRBJ2-7; 11 bases are a match to TRBD2. CDR1 and CDR2 from the germline V gene are SQVTM and ANQGSEA. V trimming: 5 bases; J trimming: 0 bases; junction bases outside the gene matches: 3. There are 14 residues in the CDR3. In DNA, the CDR3 is TGCAGCGTTTTAGCGGGAGGGAGCTCCTACGAGCAGTACTTC. This encodes CSVLAGGSSYEQYF.

This clonotype turned up a few times. V gene TRBV12-3 or TRBV12-4 combines with J gene TRBJ2-3; 8 nucleotides align to TRBD1. Losses at the gene ends were 6 bases for V and 0 bases for J; bases not matched to a gene: 8. This CDR3 has 16 residues. CDR3 in amino acids: CASRPTGGKSTDTQYF. The DNA for the CDR3 is TGTGCCAGCAGACCTACAGGGGGAAAGAGCACAGATACGCAGTATTTT.

There are a few counts of this clonotype. J is TRBJ1-1 and V is TRBV3-1, with D perhaps TRBD1 (5 bases). The CDR3 sequence is 12 residues long. V was clipped by 5 bases and J by 4 bases, with 8 bases between them. From germline, CDR1 is LGHDT and CDR2 YNNKEL (reference sequence). The CDR3 here is CASSGAATEAFF. DNA for the CDR3: TGTGCCAGCAGCGGGGCGGCCACTGAAGCTTTCTTT.

This clonotype was seen only a few times. This sequence joins TRBV6-5 and TRBJ2-7, with 11 bases fitting TRBD2. From germline, CDR1 is MNHEY and CDR2 SVGAGI. This CDR3 spans 15 amino acids. The junction had 3 bases not matched to a gene; V was cut back by 4 bases and J by 1 base. The DNA for the CDR3 is TGTGCCAGCAGTTCGGGACTAGCGGAGTCCTACGAGCAGTACTTC. This sequence encodes CASSSGLAESYEQYF.

In the case of this clonotype: This clone may be a read error of a much larger clone one base away. V gene TRBV12-3 or TRBV12-4 combines with J gene TRBJ2-3; 7 positions match TRBD2. J was trimmed by 2 bases and V by 5 bases; bases with no gene match: 10. This CDR3 comprises 16 residues. The CDR3 here is CASSPTSAGITDTQYF. CDR3 nucleotide sequence: TGTGCCAGCAGTCCCACTAGCGCGGGTATCACAGATACGCAGTATTTT.

This clonotype showed up many times. The rearrangement links TRBV12-3 or TRBV12-4 to TRBJ1-1, with TRBD1 as a possible D gene (5 bases). CDR3 length: 14 residues. V was shortened by 7 bases and J by 4 bases, with 16 bases between the two germline ends. The CDR3 DNA reads as TGTGCCAGCACCCCTTGGGGCTCGAGCACTGAAGCTTTCTTT. Its protein is CASTPWGSSTEAFF.

This chain joins TRBV7-6 and TRBJ2-5; weak D call: TRBD2 (5 bases). Germline CDR1 SGHVS, CDR2 FNYEAQ. V was cut by 5 bases and J by 7 bases, with 11 bases left in between. The CDR3 runs 12 residues. The chain's CDR3 is CASSNLGGTQYF. The CDR3 DNA reads as TGTGCCAGCAGCAACCTAGGAGGGACCCAGTACTTC.

The chain uses TRBV9 and TRBJ2-1; D is possibly TRBD1 (6 bases). From germline, CDR1 is SGDLS and CDR2 YYNGEE. Trimming shortened V by 4 bases and J by 4 bases, and 18 bases separated the two germline ends. There are 16 residues in the CDR3. CDR3 sequence reads: CASSLEGRGGYNEQFF. CDR3 nucleotide sequence: TGTGCCAGCAGCCTCGAGGGCAGGGGTGGATACAATGAGCAGTTCTTC.

This clonotype was detected many times. This chain links TRBV6-1 with TRBJ1-2, with 9 bases fitting TRBD1. Germline V CDR1 and CDR2: MNHNS, SASEGT. The length of the CDR3 is 14 residues. V lost 5 bases to trimming and J lost 7 bases; unmatched junction nucleotides: 8. The DNA of the CDR3 is TGTGCCAGCAGTATAACAGGGGGCATGCGTGGCTACACCTTC. Its translation is CASSITGGMRGYTF.

This clonotype was counted only a few times. The gene calls are TRBV30 and TRBJ1-2; D may be TRBD1 (5 bases). V gave up 0 bases and J gave up 7 bases, with 12 bases separating them. CDR3 size: 13 residues. Germline-derived CDR1 and CDR2 are GTSNPN and SVGIG (reference sequence). The CDR3 DNA follows: TGTGCCTGGAGTGTACACGGGGGTGGTGGCTACACCTTC. It codes for CAWSVHGGGGYTF.

The table lists this clonotype with a few counts. V is TRBV6-5 and J is TRBJ1-2, with 7 bases matching TRBD1. V dropped 4 bases and J dropped 4; count of bases not matched to a gene: 12. The germline gives CDR1 MNHEY, CDR2 SVGAGI. The length of the CDR3 is 16 residues. The CDR3 DNA sequence: TGTGCCAGCAGTTCCAGACAGGGAGTAGGGGTCTATGGCTACACCTTC. Translation: CASSSRQGVGVYGYTF.

As concerns this clonotype: The junction differs from germline at one of its ends, possibly a read error. The V and J genes are TRBV2 and TRBJ2-7; D is unresolved. The CDR3 is 11 amino acids. Germline V gene sequence: CDR1 SNHLY, CDR2 FYNNEI. CDR3 amino acids: CASSESHSEHF. The CDR3 DNA reads as TGTGCCAGCAGTGAGTCGCACAGCGAGCACTTC. Full variable domain (outside the CDR3, taken from reference TRBV2 and TRBJ2-7): EPEVTQTPSHQVTQMGQEVILRCVPISNHLYFYWYRQILGQKVEFLVSFYNNEISEKSEIFDDQFSVERPDGSNFTLKIRSTKLEDSAMYFCASSESHSEHFGPGTRLTVT.

This chain connects TRBV5-1 to TRBJ2-7, with TRBD2 matching over 9 bases. The germline V gene has CDR1 SGHRS and CDR2 YFSETQ. V dropped 3 bases and J dropped 0; count of bases not matched to a gene: 4. The CDR3 runs to 15 residues. CDR3 sequence: CASSSGLASSYEQYF. CDR3 coding DNA: TGCGCCAGCAGCTCCGGACTAGCGAGCTCCTACGAGCAGTACTTC.

The sample holds a few counts of this clonotype. The CDR3 sequence is CSAKAGTGRTEAFF. DNA of the CDR3: TGCAGTGCAAAGGCCGGGACAGGGCGAACTGAAGCTTTCTTT. V gene TRBV20-1 combines with J gene TRBJ1-1, with 9 bases aligning to TRBD1. CDR1 is DFQATT, CDR2 SNEGSKA, per germline (reference sequence). The CDR3 has 14 residues. The ends lost 6 bases at V and 5 bases at J; junction bases unmatched: 10.

The chain employs TRBV6-1 and TRBJ2-7, with 7 nucleotides matching TRBD1. CDR3 length equals 15 residues. V lost 6 bases and J lost 6; bases outside the gene matches: 14. Germline CDR1 is MNHNS and CDR2 is SASEGT. CDR3: CASRHEADRAGEQYF. The CDR3 region has the DNA TGTGCCAGCAGACACGAGGCCGACAGGGCGGGCGAGCAGTACTTC.